A selection of T cell receptor beta chains follows, all from one sample in a study of blood T cells in healthy people across ages. TCRdb reprocessed the 5' RACE reads with MiXCR, giving one entry per CDR3 protein. Counted here are hundreds of thousands of distinct CDR3 sequences, roughly 21% occurring once; the ten biggest clones make up roughly 3.7%. The source material was blood. These receptor sequences come from a man between 65 and 85 years old in good health. Both conserved end residues are trimmed from each CDR3.

J gene	V gene	CDR3 protein
TRBJ1-1	TRBV6-6	ASRPNRATGAF
NA	TRBV28	ASRTGTGVPEQF
TRBJ2-1	TRBV10-2	ASSESGRGRYNEQF
TRBJ2-3	TRBV3-1	ASSQDPRRSTDTQY
TRBJ2-1	TRBV10-3	AISESTGSYNEQF
TRBJ2-2	TRBV5-1	ASSLVSGGNAGELF
TRBJ1-1	TRBV24-1	ATSDRDTEAF
TRBJ2-7	TRBV7-2	ASSLGHGTSGYEQY
TRBJ2-5	TRBV2	ASSERAAQETQY
TRBJ2-5	TRBV5-1	ASSLGRGPQETQY
TRBJ2-4	TRBV20-1	SARGDSYSWGQY
TRBJ1-5	TRBV20-1	SAGGRGSNQPQH
TRBJ2-1	TRBV7-9	ASSPFNEQF
TRBJ1-4	TRBV20-1	SATDGDEKLF
TRBJ2-5	TRBV20-1	SARDGSGGSETQY
TRBJ2-5	TRBV3-1	ASSQAAGVEETQY
TRBJ1-4	TRBV27	ASSLEGGKGEKLF
TRBJ1-1	TRBV6-5	ASSSGGGHTEAF
TRBJ2-1	TRBV7-3	ASSLQGPYNEQF
TRBJ2-3	TRBV24-1	ATSLNTDTQY
TRBJ2-7	TRBV7-2	ASSLNPISGEQY
TRBJ2-3	TRBV5-6	ASSLFADGILTDTQY
TRBJ1-2	TRBV28	ASRPLDIGYYGYT
TRBJ1-1	TRBV19	ASRLGDTLMNTEAF
TRBJ2-5	TRBV7-9	ASSLVAGSVETQY
TRBJ2-2	TRBV10-3	AISGAGLGNVPGELF
TRBJ2-5	TRBV3-1	ASSHLTGTSGSWVPETQY
TRBJ2-7	TRBV27	ASRSQPGKFDEQY
TRBJ1-1	TRBV3-1	ASSWKEGTEAF
TRBJ1-4	TRBV29-1	SAKTGQTEKLF
TRBJ1-4	TRBV4-1	ASSQEGTTTNEKLF
TRBJ2-5	TRBV11-2	ASSLGTSGTLETQY
TRBJ2-2	TRBV3-1	ASSPRGGGTGELF
TRBJ2-7	TRBV7-6	ASSIGQDYEQY
TRBJ1-2	TRBV28	ASSLTGATNYGYT
TRBJ2-3	TRBV29-1	SVDTFGTSGRDTQY
TRBJ2-3	TRBV20-1	SAKGGGATDTQY
TRBJ1-3	TRBV12-3/TRBV12-4	ASSLTGISGNTIY
TRBJ2-4	TRBV29-1	SVVGQGKNIQY
TRBJ2-2	TRBV10-3	AISLGETRTGELF
TRBJ2-1	TRBV3-1	ASSLLASNEQF
TRBJ2-5	TRBV18	ASSPLDNQKETQY
TRBJ2-5	TRBV7-2	ASSLGVAGRFQETQY
TRBJ1-4	TRBV5-1	ASRDRDNEKLF
TRBJ2-3	TRBV27	ASSFDLLAGGNFPDTQY
TRBJ2-7	TRBV7-3	ASSLTGQGAYEQY
TRBJ2-1	TRBV20-1	SATAADSYNEQF
TRBJ1-1	TRBV28	ASSLDLRNTEAF
TRBJ2-7	TRBV5-1	ASSSGTGLHEQY
TRBJ2-5	TRBV29-1	SAGTGGEETQY
TRBJ1-5	TRBV25-1	ASSESGLSQPQH
TRBJ2-7	TRBV20-1	SARRLVGIGSYEQY
TRBJ1-5	TRBV5-1	ASSSPQGARSNQPQH
TRBJ2-3	TRBV15	ATSSLEGVGTDTQY
TRBJ1-5	TRBV27	ASSPSNQPQH
TRBJ2-3	TRBV5-6	ASSFVGSDTQY
NA	TRBV20-1	SAIRGNNEQF
TRBJ1-1	TRBV3-1	ASSQLYNTEAF
TRBJ2-1	TRBV20-1	SASLGASGSYNEQF